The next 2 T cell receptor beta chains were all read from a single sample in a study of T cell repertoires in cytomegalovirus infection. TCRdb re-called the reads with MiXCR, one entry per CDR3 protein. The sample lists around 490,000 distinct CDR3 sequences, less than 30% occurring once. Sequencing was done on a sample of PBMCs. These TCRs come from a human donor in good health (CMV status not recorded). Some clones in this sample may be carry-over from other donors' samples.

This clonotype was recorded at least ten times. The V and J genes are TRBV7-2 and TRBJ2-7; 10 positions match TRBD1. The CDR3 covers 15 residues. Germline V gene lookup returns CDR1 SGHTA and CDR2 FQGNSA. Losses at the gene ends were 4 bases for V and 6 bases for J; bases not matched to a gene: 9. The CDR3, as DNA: TGTGCCAGCAGCTGGGGGGGACAGGGGACCTTCGAGCAGTACTTC. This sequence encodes CASSWGGQGTFEQYF.

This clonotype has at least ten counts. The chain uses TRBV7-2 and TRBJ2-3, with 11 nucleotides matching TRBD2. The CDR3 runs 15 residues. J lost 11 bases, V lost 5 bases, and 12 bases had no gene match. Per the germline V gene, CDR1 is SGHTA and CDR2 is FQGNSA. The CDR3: CASSQSGTSGNRQYF. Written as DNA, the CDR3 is TGTGCCAGCAGCCAATCCGGGACTAGCGGTAATAGGCAGTATTTT.